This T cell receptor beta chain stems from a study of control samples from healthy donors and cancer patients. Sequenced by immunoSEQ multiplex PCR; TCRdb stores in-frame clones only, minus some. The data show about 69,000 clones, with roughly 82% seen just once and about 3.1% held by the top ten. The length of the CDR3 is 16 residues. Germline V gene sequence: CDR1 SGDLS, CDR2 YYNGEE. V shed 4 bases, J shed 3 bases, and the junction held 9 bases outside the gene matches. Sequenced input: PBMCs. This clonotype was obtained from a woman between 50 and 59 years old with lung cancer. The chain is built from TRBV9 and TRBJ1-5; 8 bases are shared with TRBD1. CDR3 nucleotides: TGTGCCAGCAGCACCGGACAGGGTGGTATCAATCAGCCCCAGCATTTT. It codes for CASSTGQGGINQPQHF. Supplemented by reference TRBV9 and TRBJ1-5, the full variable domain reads DSGVTQTPKHLITATGQRVTLRCSPRSGDLSVYWYQQSLDQGLQFLIQYYNGEERAKGNILERFSAQQFPDLHSELNLSSLELGDSALYFCASSTGQGGINQPQHFGDGTRLSIL.